The clone carrying this T cell receptor (beta chain) has only a few counts. No antigen is known for it. PCR amplification relied on 60 Vbeta primers (plus 13 Jbeta primers). Some clones are missing from TCRdb's copy, which holds only in-frame ones; the method was immunoSEQ multiplex PCR. The repertoire includes some 38,000 clones, about 53% of them detected once, and roughly 6.4% sits in the top ten. This specimen belongs to a study of cytomegalovirus exposure and HLA in healthy donors. Study-level findings and limits: Analyzed later, association rates of TCRs varied across HLA loci, with DRB1 most and HLA-C fewest. Earlier findings revealed that most TCR beta V segments proved productive either about 90% or about 30% of the time. Associated with cytomegalovirus, according to the listing, were 150 to 200 TCR beta chains.

From germline, CDR1 is LNHDA and CDR2 SQIVND (reference sequence). J lost 3 bases, V lost 5 bases, and 4 bases had no gene match. This CDR3 is 14 amino acids long. J is TRBJ1-2 and V is TRBV19, with 9 bases fitting TRBD1. The TCR sequence derives from a woman between 40 and 55 years old in good health and CMV-seropositive. Sequences were obtained from PBMCs. The CDR3 protein is CASSWDREYYGYTF. CDR3 nucleotides: TGTGCCAGTAGTTGGGACAGGGAATACTATGGCTACACCTTC. Using reference TRBV19 and TRBJ1-2 for the parts outside the CDR3, the full variable domain is DGGITQSPKYLFRKEGQNVTLSCEQNLNHDAMYWYRQDPGQGLRLIYYSQIVNDFQKGDIAEGYSVSREKKESFPLTVTSAQKNPTAFYLCASSWDREYYGYTFGSGTRLTVV.